This T cell receptor beta chain came from a study of regulatory T cells in long-lasting Graves disease. Germline CDR1 reads PRHDT; CDR2 reads FYEKMQ (reference sequence). V lost 4 bases and J lost 8; bases outside the gene matches: 10. The CDR3 has 15 residues. In regard to this clonotype: Its specificity is unknown.

Time point reported: newly diagnosed GD, antithyroid drugs for less than 3 months. Extracted RNA from PBMCs served as the source of the TCR library. The study, taken as a whole, reports: Gene preferences differed: TRBV28, TRBJ1-2, TRBJ2-5 in persistent cases. The work looked only at peripheral blood and did not look at thyroid tissue.

HTBI primers from iRepertoire and Arm-PCR of CDR3 regions yielded the TCR beta libraries. TCRdb reprocessed the multiplex PCR reads with MiXCR, giving one entry per CDR3 protein. The sample lists roughly 560,000 distinct CDR3 sequences; more than 15% were seen once. These sequences were also reported in another study, on T cells in Graves' hyperthyroidism and ophthalmopathy. That work contributes: Exclusion followed for patients with uncontrolled infection, other autoimmune disease, pregnancy or lactation.

The receptor's source is a woman between 40 and 65 years old with Graves disease. The chain has TRBV13 and TRBJ1-4; 7 bases are shared with TRBD1. Sequencing used peripheral blood mononuclear cells (PBMCs), obtained at new diagnosis, from a patient treated with antithyroid drugs. The CDR3 nucleotides are TGTGCCAGCAGCTCAGTAACAGGGGAGGAAGAAAAACTGTTTTTT. Amino acid sequence: CASSSVTGEEEKLFF.